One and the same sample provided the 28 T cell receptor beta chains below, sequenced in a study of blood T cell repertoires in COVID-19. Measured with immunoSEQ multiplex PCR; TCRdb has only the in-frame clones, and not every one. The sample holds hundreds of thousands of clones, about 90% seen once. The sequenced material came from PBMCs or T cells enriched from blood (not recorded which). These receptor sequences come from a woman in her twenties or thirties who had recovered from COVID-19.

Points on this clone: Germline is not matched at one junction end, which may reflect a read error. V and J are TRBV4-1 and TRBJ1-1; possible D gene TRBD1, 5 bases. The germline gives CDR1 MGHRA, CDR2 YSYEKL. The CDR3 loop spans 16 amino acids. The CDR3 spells CVSSQVGGIEVTEAFF. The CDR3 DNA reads TGCGTCAGCAGCCAAGTGGGGGGAATTGAAGTAACTGAAGCTTTCTTT.

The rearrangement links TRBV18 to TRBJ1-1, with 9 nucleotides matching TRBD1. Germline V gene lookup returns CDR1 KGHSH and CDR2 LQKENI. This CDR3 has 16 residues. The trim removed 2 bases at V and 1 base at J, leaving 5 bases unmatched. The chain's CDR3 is CASSPGTGSWNTEAFF. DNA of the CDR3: TGTGCCAGCTCACCAGGGACAGGGAGTTGGAACACTGAAGCTTTCTTT. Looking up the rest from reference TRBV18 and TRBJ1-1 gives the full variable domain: NAGVMQNPRHLVRRRGQEARLRCSPMKGHSHVYWYRQLPEEGLKFMVYLQKENIIDESGMPKERFSAEFPKEGPSILRIQQVVRGDSAAYFCASSPGTGSWNTEAFFGQGTRLTVV.

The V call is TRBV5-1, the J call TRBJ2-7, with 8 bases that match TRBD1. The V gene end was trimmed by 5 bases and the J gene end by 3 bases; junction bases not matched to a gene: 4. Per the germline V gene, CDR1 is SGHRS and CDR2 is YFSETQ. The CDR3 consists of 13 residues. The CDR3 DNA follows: TGCGCCAGCAGTGCAGGGGGCCACTACGAGCAGTACTTC. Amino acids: CASSAGGHYEQYF.

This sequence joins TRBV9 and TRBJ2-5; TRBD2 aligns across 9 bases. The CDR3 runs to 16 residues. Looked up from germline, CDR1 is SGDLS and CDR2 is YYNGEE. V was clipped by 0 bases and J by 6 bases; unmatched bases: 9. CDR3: CASSVDAGGLLKTQYF. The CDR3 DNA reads TGTGCCAGCAGCGTAGATGCGGGGGGGCTATTGAAGACCCAGTACTTC.

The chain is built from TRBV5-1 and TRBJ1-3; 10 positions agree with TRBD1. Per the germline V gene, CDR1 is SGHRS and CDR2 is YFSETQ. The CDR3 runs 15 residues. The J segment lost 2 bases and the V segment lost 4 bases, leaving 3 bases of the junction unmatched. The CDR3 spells CASSPDRGPGNTIYF. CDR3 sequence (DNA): TGCGCCAGCAGCCCCGACAGGGGGCCTGGAAACACCATATATTTT.

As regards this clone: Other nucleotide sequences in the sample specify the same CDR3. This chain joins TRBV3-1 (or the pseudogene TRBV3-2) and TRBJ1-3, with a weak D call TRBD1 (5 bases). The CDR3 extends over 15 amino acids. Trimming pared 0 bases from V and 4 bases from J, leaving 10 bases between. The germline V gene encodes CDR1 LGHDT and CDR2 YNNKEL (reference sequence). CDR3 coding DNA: TGTGCCAGCAGCCAAGATCCGGGGGTCGGAAACACCATATATTTT. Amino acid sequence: CASSQDPGVGNTIYF.

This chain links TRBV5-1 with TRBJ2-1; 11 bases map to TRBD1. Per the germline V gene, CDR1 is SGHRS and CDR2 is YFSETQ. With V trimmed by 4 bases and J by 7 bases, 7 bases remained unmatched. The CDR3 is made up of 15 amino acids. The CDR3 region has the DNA TGCGCCAGCAGCCTCGGGACAGGGGGGTGGAATGAGCAGTTCTTC. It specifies CASSLGTGGWNEQFF.

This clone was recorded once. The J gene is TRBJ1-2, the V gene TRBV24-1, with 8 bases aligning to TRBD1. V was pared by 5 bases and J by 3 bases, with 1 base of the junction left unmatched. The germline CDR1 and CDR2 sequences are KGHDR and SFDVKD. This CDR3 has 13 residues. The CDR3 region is CATSVGQDYGYTF. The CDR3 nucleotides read TGTGCCACCAGTGTGGGACAGGACTATGGCTACACCTTC.

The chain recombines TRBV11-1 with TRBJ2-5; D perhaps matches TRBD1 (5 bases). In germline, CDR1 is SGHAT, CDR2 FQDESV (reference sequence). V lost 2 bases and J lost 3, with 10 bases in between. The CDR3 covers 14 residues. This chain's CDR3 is CASSLTTDKETQYF. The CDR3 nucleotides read TGTGCCAGCAGCTTAACGACAGACAAAGAGACCCAGTACTTC. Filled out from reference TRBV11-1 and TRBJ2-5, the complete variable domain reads EAEVAQSPRYKITEKSQAVAFWCDPISGHATLYWYRQILGQGPELLVQFQDESVVDDSQLPKDRFSAERLKGVDSTLKIQPAELGDSAMYLCASSLTTDKETQYFGPGTRLLVL.

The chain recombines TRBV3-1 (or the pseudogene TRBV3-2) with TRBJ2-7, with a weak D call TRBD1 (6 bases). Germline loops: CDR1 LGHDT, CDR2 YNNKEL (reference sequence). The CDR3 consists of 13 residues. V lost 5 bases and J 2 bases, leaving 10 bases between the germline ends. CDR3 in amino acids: CASSTTGPYEQYF. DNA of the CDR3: TGTGCCAGCAGCACGACAGGTCCCTACGAGCAGTACTTC.

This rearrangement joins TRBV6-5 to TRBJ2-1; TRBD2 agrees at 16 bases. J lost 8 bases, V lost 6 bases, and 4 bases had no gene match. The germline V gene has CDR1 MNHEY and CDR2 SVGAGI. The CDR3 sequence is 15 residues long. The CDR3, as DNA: TGTGCCAGCAGGGACGGGACTAGCGGGAGGGATGAGCAGTTCTTC. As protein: CASRDGTSGRDEQFF.

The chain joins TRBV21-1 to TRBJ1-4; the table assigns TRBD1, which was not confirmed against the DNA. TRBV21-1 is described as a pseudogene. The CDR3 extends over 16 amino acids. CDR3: CASSDRDRVLPGKLFF. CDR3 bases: TGTGCCAGCAGCGACCGGGACAGGGTCCTTCCCGGAAAACTGTTTTTT.

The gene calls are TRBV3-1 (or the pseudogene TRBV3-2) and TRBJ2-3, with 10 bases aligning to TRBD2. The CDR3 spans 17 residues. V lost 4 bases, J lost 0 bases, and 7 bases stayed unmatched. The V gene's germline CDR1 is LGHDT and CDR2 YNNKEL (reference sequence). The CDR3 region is CASSPGLAGASTDTQYF. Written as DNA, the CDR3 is TGTGCCAGCAGCCCTGGGCTAGCGGGAGCCAGCACAGATACGCAGTATTTT.

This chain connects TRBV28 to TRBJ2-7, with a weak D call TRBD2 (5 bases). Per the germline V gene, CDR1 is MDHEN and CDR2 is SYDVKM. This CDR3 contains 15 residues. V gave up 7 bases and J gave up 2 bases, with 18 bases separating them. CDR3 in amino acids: CASNPEADETYEQYF. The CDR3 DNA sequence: TGTGCCAGCAACCCGGAGGCAGACGAAACCTACGAGCAGTACTTC.

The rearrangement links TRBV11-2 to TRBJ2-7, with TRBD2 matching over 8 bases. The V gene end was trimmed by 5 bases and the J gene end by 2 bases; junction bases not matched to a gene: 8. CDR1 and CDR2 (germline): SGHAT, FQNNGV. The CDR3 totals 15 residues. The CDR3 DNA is TGTGCCAGCAGCCCGCAGCGGGAGCGCCCCTACGAGCAGTACTTC. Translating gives CASSPQRERPYEQYF. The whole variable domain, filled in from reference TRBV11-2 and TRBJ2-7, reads EAGVAQSPRYKIIEKRQSVAFWCNPISGHATLYWYQQILGQGPKLLIQFQNNGVVDDSQLPKDRFSAERLKGVDSTLKIQPAKLEDSAVYLCASSPQRERPYEQYFGPGTRLTVT.

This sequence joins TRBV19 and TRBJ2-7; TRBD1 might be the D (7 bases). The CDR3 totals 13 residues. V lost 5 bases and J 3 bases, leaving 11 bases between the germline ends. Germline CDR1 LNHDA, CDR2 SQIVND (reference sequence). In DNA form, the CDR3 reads TGTGCCAGTAGTGCGGGACAGAACTACGAGCAGTACTTC. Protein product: CASSAGQNYEQYF.

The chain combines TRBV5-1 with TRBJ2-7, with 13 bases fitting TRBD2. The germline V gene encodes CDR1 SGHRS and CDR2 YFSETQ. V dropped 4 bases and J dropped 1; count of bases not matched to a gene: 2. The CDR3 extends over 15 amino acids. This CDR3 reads CASSLLAGGSYEQYF. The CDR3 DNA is TGCGCCAGCAGCCTACTAGCGGGAGGGTCCTACGAGCAGTACTTC.

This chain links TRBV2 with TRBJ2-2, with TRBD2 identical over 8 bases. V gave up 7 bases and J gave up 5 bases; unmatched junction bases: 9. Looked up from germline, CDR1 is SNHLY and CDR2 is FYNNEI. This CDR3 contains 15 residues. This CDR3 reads CASTQGLGGTGELFF. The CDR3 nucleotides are TGTGCCAGCACCCAGGGACTAGGGGGAACCGGGGAGCTGTTTTTT.

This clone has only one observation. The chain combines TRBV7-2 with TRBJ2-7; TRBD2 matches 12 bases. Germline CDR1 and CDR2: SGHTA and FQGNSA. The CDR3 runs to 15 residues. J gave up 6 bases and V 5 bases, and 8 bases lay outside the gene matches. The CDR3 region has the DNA TGTGCCAGCAGCGCCAGACTAGCGGGAGCTCCCGAGCAGTACTTC. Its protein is CASSARLAGAPEQYF. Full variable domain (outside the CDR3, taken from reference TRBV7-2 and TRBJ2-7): GAGVSQSPSNKVTEKGKDVELRCDPISGHTALYWYRQSLGQGLEFLIYFQGNSAPDKSGLPSDRFSAERTGGSVSTLTIQRTQQEDSAVYLCASSARLAGAPEQYFGPGTRLTVT.

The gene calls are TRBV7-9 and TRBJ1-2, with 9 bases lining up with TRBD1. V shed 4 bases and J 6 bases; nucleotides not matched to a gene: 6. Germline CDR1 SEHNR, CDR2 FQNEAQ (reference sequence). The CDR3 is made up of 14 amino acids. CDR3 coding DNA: TGTGCCAGCAGCTCAAGGACAGGGGAGGATGGCTACACCTTC. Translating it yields CASSSRTGEDGYTF.

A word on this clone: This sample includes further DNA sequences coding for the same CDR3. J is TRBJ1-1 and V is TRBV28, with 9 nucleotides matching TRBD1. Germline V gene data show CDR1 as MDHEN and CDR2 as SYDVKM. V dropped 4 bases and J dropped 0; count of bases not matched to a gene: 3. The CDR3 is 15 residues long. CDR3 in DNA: TGTGCCAGCAGTTCGACAGGGGGGATGAACACTGAAGCTTTCTTT. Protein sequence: CASSSTGGMNTEAFF.

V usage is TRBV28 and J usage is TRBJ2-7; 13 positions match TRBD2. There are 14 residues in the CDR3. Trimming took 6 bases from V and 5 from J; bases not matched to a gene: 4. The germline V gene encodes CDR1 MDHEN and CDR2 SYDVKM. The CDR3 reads CASSLGLAGDEQYF. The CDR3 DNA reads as TGTGCCAGCAGCCTCGGACTAGCGGGAGACGAGCAGTACTTC.

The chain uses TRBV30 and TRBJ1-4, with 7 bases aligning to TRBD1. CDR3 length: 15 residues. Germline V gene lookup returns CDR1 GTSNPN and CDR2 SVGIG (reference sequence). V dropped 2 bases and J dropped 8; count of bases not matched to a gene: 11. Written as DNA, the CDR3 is TGTGCCTGGAGTCATAACAGGGGTTCGAACGAAAAACTGTTTTTT. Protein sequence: CAWSHNRGSNEKLFF.

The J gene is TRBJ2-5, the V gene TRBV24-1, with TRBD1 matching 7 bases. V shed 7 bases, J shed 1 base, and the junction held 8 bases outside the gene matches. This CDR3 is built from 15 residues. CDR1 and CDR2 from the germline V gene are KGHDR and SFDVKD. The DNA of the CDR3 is TGTGCCACCAGCCTGGGACAGCCAATCCAAGAGACCCAGTACTTC. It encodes CATSLGQPIQETQYF.

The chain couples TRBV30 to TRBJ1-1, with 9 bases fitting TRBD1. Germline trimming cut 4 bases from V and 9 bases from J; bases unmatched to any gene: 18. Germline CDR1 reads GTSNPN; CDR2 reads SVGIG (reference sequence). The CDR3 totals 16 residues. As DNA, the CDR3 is TGTGCCTGGACCCCCCAATCTCAGACAGGGGGTGGTAAAGCTTTCTTT. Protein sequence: CAWTPQSQTGGGKAFF.

The CDR3 spells CASSSIRADTQYF. CDR3 sequence (DNA): TGTGCCAGCAGTTCAATCCGGGCAGATACGCAGTATTTT. The chain links TRBV11-2 to TRBJ2-3; unclear D gene. There are 13 residues in the CDR3. The germline V gene has CDR1 SGHAT and CDR2 FQNNGV. The V end was cut by 6 bases, the J end by 4 bases, with 11 bases between.

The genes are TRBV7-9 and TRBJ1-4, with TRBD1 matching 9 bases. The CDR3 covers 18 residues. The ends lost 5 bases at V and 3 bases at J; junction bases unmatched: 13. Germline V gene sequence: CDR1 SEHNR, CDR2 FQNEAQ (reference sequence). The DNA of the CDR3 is TGTGCCAGCAGCCGTCCCGGGACAGGGTACGACCCTAATGAAAAACTGTTTTTT. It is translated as CASSRPGTGYDPNEKLFF.

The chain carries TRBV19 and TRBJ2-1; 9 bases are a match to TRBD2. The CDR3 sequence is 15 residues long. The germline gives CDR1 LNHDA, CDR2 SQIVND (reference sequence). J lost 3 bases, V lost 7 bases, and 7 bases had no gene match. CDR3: CASTNGAGGYNEQFF. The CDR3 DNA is TGTGCCAGTACCAACGGAGCGGGAGGCTACAATGAGCAGTTCTTC.